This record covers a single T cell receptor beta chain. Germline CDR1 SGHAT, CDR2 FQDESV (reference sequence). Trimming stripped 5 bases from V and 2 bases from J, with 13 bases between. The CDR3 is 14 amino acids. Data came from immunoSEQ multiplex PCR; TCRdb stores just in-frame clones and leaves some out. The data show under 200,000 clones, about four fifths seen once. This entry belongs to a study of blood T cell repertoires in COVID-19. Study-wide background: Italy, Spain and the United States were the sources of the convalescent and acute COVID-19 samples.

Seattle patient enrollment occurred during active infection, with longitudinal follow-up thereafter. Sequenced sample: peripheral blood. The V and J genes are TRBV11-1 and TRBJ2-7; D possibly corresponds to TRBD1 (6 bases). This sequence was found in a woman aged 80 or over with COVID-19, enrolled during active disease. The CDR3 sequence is CASSQNGGPYEQYF. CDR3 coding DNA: TGTGCCAGCAGCCAGAATGGGGGCCCCTACGAGCAGTACTTC.